Each of the 20 T cell receptor beta chains below was sequenced from the same sample in a study of T cell repertoires in cytomegalovirus infection (dated by TCRdb to the late 2010s). The sequencer was an Illumina HiSeq 1500. TCRdb trimmed public reads at Q25 via fastp, called clones via MiXCR and kept in-frame beta chains. Every distinct CDR3 protein forms one entry, paired with its most common genes and DNA. This sample holds about 530,000 distinct CDR3 sequences; 26% were observed only once. The leading ten clones occupy 13% of the sample. Sequenced: PBMCs. All receptors derive from a human donor in good health (CMV status not recorded). Some clones in this sample may be carry-over from other donors' samples.

The rearrangement joins TRBV29-1 to TRBJ2-7, with TRBD2 matching over 9 bases. CDR1 and CDR2 (germline): SQVTM, ANQGSEA. V gave up 6 bases and J gave up 9 bases; unmatched junction bases: 12. The CDR3 consists of 13 residues. CDR3 amino acids: CSVVRAGGRGQYF. In nucleotides, the CDR3 is TGCAGCGTCGTTAGAGCGGGAGGTAGAGGGCAGTACTTC.

The chain is built from TRBV19 and TRBJ2-7; D might be TRBD1 or TRBD2, each matching 5 bases. CDR3 length equals 15 residues. V gave up 5 bases and J gave up 3 bases, with 17 bases separating them. The germline gives CDR1 LNHDA, CDR2 SQIVND (reference sequence). In DNA, the CDR3 is TGTGCCAGTAGTGTTTTTTCCGGGACGGACTACGAGCAGTACTTC. This sequence encodes CASSVFSGTDYEQYF.

This clonotype was counted a few times. The chain recombines TRBV19 with TRBJ2-3; a weak D match, TRBD2 (5 bases). Per germline, CDR1 LNHDA and CDR2 SQIVND (reference sequence). This CDR3 is built from 12 residues. Trimming shortened V by 5 bases and J by 10 bases, and 13 bases separated the two germline ends. DNA for the CDR3: TGTGCCAGTAGTTCCGGACGGGGAGCGCAGTATTTT. Residues: CASSSGRGAQYF.

Remarks on this clonotype: Relative to the germline gene, one junction end is altered; a read error may explain this. This chain links TRBV4-1 with TRBJ1-6; perhaps TRBD1 as D (6 bases). Germline values: CDR1 MGHRA, CDR2 YSYEKL. This CDR3 comprises 15 residues. CDR3 sequence reads: CASSQGGVDNSPLHF. In nucleotides, the CDR3 is TGTGCCAGCAGCCAAGGGGGGGTTGATAATTCACCCCTCCACTTT.

This clonotype has a handful of counts. V is TRBV6-2 or TRBV6-3 and J is TRBJ1-5; 7 bases line up with TRBD1. The CDR3 is 15 amino acids. Germline CDR1 reads MNHEY; CDR2 reads SVGEGT. V trimming: 6 bases; J trimming: 2 bases; junction bases outside the gene matches: 7. The CDR3 coding sequence is TGTGCCAGCAGCCGGACAGGCCACGGCAATCAGCCCCAGCATTTT. As protein: CASSRTGHGNQPQHF.

CDR3 protein: CSVKPPASGRVHEQYF. The CDR3 nucleotides read TGCAGCGTCAAACCCCCGGCTAGCGGGAGGGTCCACGAGCAGTACTTC. The rearrangement uses TRBV29-1 and TRBJ2-7, with 12 nucleotides matching TRBD2. The germline V gene has CDR1 SQVTM and CDR2 ANQGSEA. The CDR3 spans 16 residues. After removal of 6 bases from V and 5 bases from J, the junction contained 14 bases not matched to a gene.

This chain joins TRBV15 and TRBJ1-6; D uncertain. In germline, CDR1 is LNHNV, CDR2 YYDKDF (reference sequence). This CDR3 comprises 13 residues. Trimming removed 1 base from V and 10 bases from J, with 8 bases in between. The CDR3 nucleotides read TGTGCCACCAGCAGAGTACTAGAATCACCCCTCCACTTT. Translation gives CATSRVLESPLHF.

This sequence joins TRBV6-1 and TRBJ1-4; 10 bases map to TRBD1. The V gene end was trimmed by 6 bases and the J gene end by 8 bases; junction bases not matched to a gene: 6. The CDR3 is 14 amino acids. From germline, CDR1 is MNHNS and CDR2 SASEGT. The CDR3 nucleotides are TGTGCCAGCAGAACCGGGACAGGGGAAGAAAAACTGTTTTTT. Its translation: CASRTGTGEEKLFF.

The rearrangement links TRBV12-3 or TRBV12-4 to TRBJ2-1; D is ambiguous. Deletions cut 5 bases from V and 7 bases from J, with 9 bases between. The CDR3 is 12 residues long. CDR3 in DNA: TGTGCCAGCAGTCCGAGTAAAAATGAGCAGTTCTTC. Translating it yields CASSPSKNEQFF.

This sequence joins TRBV6-1 and TRBJ2-1; 11 bases are shared with TRBD2. V was clipped by 4 bases and J by 5 bases; unmatched bases: 7. CDR3 length equals 16 residues. Germline values: CDR1 MNHNS, CDR2 SASEGT. CDR3 sequence: CASSGSGTSGHNEQFF. The DNA for the CDR3 is TGTGCCAGCAGTGGGAGCGGGACTAGCGGCCACAATGAGCAGTTCTTC.

This clonotype occurred a few times. This sequence joins TRBV6-2 or TRBV6-3 and TRBJ1-2; D ambiguous. The CDR3 spans 12 residues. V lost 2 bases to trimming and J lost 8 bases, with 9 bases between them. The germline gives CDR1 MNHEY, CDR2 SVGEGT. The CDR3 DNA follows: TGTGCCAGCAGTTACCGGTTGTGGGGCTACACCTTC. The encoded protein is CASSYRLWGYTF.

The chain uses TRBV11-2 and TRBJ2-1; 9 nucleotides align to TRBD2. The CDR3 length is 14 residues. The V segment lost 1 base and the J segment 15 bases; nucleotides outside the gene matches: 10. CDR1 is SGHAT, CDR2 FQNNGV, per germline. CDR3 sequence: CASSLVIGASGMFF. The CDR3 DNA sequence: TGTGCCAGCAGCTTAGTCATTGGAGCTAGCGGGATGTTCTTC.

This clonotype was seen many times. The chain carries TRBV7-2 and TRBJ1-2; 9 bases align to TRBD1. Germline-derived CDR1 and CDR2 are SGHTA and FQGNSA. The CDR3 has 16 amino acids. Losses at the gene ends were 3 bases for V and 6 bases for J; bases not matched to a gene: 11. The CDR3 DNA reads TGTGCCAGCAGCTTGTCCGTGGGGACAGGGAGGGATGGCTACACCTTC. This codes for CASSLSVGTGRDGYTF.

This clonotype has just a few counts. This chain links TRBV4-1 with TRBJ2-1; D remains ambiguous. Trimming shortened V by 3 bases and J by 0 bases, and 12 bases separated the two germline ends. Germline CDR1 is MGHRA and CDR2 is YSYEKL. The CDR3 is 16 residues long. The CDR3 nucleotides read TGCGCCAGCAGCCAGGTACCTACCAGCTCCTACAATGAGCAGTTCTTC. Translating gives CASSQVPTSSYNEQFF.

This clonotype was seen just once. CDR3 protein: CASSQSRQDPDYEQYV. As DNA, the CDR3 is TGCGCCAGCAGTCAATCTCGGCAGGACCCCGACTACGAGCAGTACGTC. The chain uses TRBV23-1 and TRBJ2-7; D ambiguous. TRBV23-1 is noted as an ORF with a role that remains uncertain. Between the trimmed V and J ends, which lost 0 bases and 3 bases, there was a span of 15 bases. This CDR3 contains 16 residues.

The gene calls are TRBV20-1 and TRBJ2-1; D remains ambiguous. This CDR3 is built from 14 residues. V was shortened by 5 bases and J by 0 bases, with 11 bases between the two germline ends. From germline, CDR1 is DFQATT and CDR2 SNEGSKA (reference sequence). As DNA, the CDR3 is TGCAGTGCTGCTGGCGTCGGCTCCTACAATGAGCAGTTCTTC. Its protein is CSAAGVGSYNEQFF.

The rearrangement links TRBV4-2 to TRBJ2-7; no firm D call. Germline V gene sequence: CDR1 LGHNA, CDR2 YNFKEQ. The CDR3 spans 13 residues. The V gene lost 0 bases and the J gene lost 3 bases, with 6 bases spanning the gap. CDR3 DNA: TGTGCCAGCAGCCAAGAACGATTCTACGAGCAGTACTTC. Encoded protein: CASSQERFYEQYF.

This clonotype came up many times. The V gene is TRBV7-6, the J gene TRBJ2-7, with D possibly being TRBD2 (6 bases). There are 14 residues in the CDR3. Trimming took off 4 bases at V and 2 bases at J, with 12 bases between the two ends. Germline V gene sequence: CDR1 SGHVS, CDR2 FNYEAQ. CDR3 residues: CASSYGGRPYEQYF. In DNA form, the CDR3 reads TGTGCCAGCAGCTACGGGGGTCGACCCTACGAGCAGTACTTC.

The table lists this clonotype with a few counts. The rearrangement links TRBV5-8 to TRBJ2-2, with a weak D call TRBD2 (6 bases). Looked up from germline, CDR1 is SGHTS and CDR2 is YDEGEE. Trimming left V 6 bases short and J 5 bases short, with 23 bases between. The length of the CDR3 is 17 residues. This CDR3 is CASTLQGASEITGELFF. The CDR3 DNA is TGTGCCAGCACCCTCCAAGGGGCTAGCGAAATTACCGGGGAGCTGTTTTTT.

The chain combines TRBV15 with TRBJ2-2; no definite D call. Trimming pared 3 bases from V and 6 bases from J, leaving 11 bases between. Germline V gives CDR1 LNHNV, CDR2 YYDKDF (reference sequence). The CDR3 extends over 14 amino acids. The CDR3 loop reads CATSSRVESGELFF. The CDR3 region has the DNA TGTGCCACCAGCAGTAGAGTAGAGTCCGGGGAGCTGTTTTTT. Full variable domain (missing parts from reference TRBV15 and TRBJ2-2): DAMVIQNPRYQVTQFGKPVTLSCSQTLNHNVMYWYQQKSSQAPKLLFHYYDKDFNNEADTPDNFQSRRPNTSFCFLDIRSPGLGDTAMYLCATSSRVESGELFFGEGSRLTVL.